This T cell receptor (beta chain) was sequenced in a study of cytomegalovirus exposure and HLA in healthy donors. Study context: Early release data held 75 million to 90 million unique TCRs from HLA-typed donors.

The PCR contained 60 Vbeta and 13 Jbeta primers. Assay used: immunoSEQ multiplex PCR; TCRdb lists only in-frame clones, some missing. The data show about 210,000 clones, approximately 81% seen once. A remark on this clone: Its antigen is still unknown.

Whole-study results and caveats: Further analysis was carried out later, and it showed several of the most significant clusters appearing linked to common viral pathogens. TRBV6-2, TRBV6-3 and some other V segments were excluded as indistinguishable.

The trim removed 6 bases at V and 1 base at J, leaving 5 bases unmatched. This CDR3 is 14 amino acids long. Germline values: CDR1 MDHEN, CDR2 SYDVKM. Sample: PBMCs. The chain carries TRBV28 and TRBJ2-5; 7 nucleotides agree with TRBD2. The TCR originated in a man aged 25-40 years in good health and CMV-seronegative. The CDR3 loop is CASSPTSVQETQYF. The DNA for the CDR3 is TGTGCCAGCAGCCCCACTAGCGTCCAAGAGACCCAGTACTTC.